This is a list of T cell receptor beta chains from one sample in a study of T cells in Graves' hyperthyroidism and ophthalmopathy. TCRdb fed the multiplex PCR reads into MiXCR, producing one record per CDR3 protein. The table lists fewer than 500,000 distinct CDR3 sequences, around an eighth of them singletons. Sequenced sample: blood. The receptors here all came from a man aged 30 to 45 with Graves' hyperthyroidism that later progressed to Graves' ophthalmopathy. Both conserved end residues are part of each CDR3. Each record gives: D gene, clone size, V gene, J gene, CDR3 protein, CDR3 DNA. A D gene is named only where the DNA matches it firmly. Some rows have no size entry. The others give once, few or many, or a class for an expanded clone.

d_gene: -; abundance: -; v_gene: TRBV6-1; j_gene: TRBJ1-6; CDR3aa: CASRSQGANNSPLHF; CDR3nt: TGTGCCAGCCGGTCCCAGGGAGCGAATAATTCACCCCTCCACTTT
d_gene: -; abundance: many; v_gene: TRBV7-9; j_gene: TRBJ1-2; CDR3aa: CASSLLGPYGYTF; CDR3nt: TGTGCCAGCAGCTTATTAGGGCCCTATGGCTACACCTTC
d_gene: -; abundance: few; v_gene: TRBV2; j_gene: TRBJ1-3; CDR3aa: CASSAAARNTIYF; CDR3nt: TGTGCCAGCAGTGCGGCGGCTAGAAACACCATATATTTT
d_gene: -; abundance: many; v_gene: TRBV7-3; j_gene: TRBJ2-3; CDR3aa: CASSLHSTDTQYF; CDR3nt: TGTGCCAGCAGCCTACACAGCACAGATACGCAGTATTTT
d_gene: -; abundance: -; v_gene: TRBV7-9; j_gene: TRBJ2-7; CDR3aa: CASSRPGTDEQYF; CDR3nt: TGTGCCAGCAGCCGCCCGGGTACAGACGAGCAGTACTTC
d_gene: TRBD1; abundance: -; v_gene: TRBV12-3/TRBV12-4; j_gene: TRBJ2-5; CDR3aa: CASSGQGDTEETQYF; CDR3nt: TGTGCCAGCAGTGGGCAGGGGGACACAGAAGAGACCCAGTACTTC
d_gene: -; abundance: -; v_gene: TRBV28; j_gene: TRBJ1-2; CDR3aa: CASSLLGFKRDYGYTF; CDR3nt: TGTGCCAGCAGTTTATTAGGCTTTAAGAGGGACTATGGCTACACCTTC
d_gene: -; abundance: many; v_gene: TRBV6-1; j_gene: TRBJ2-7; CDR3aa: CASSGAGTPSYEQYF; CDR3nt: TGTGCCAGCAGCGGAGCCGGGACTCCCTCCTACGAGCAGTACTTC
d_gene: -; abundance: many; v_gene: TRBV30; j_gene: TRBJ1-1; CDR3aa: CAWIQRSEAFF; CDR3nt: TGTGCCTGGATACAGAGGTCTGAAGCTTTCTTT
d_gene: TRBD1; abundance: -; v_gene: TRBV12-3/TRBV12-4; j_gene: TRBJ2-1; CDR3aa: CASSRQGSFNEQFF; CDR3nt: TGTGCCAGCAGTCGACAGGGATCCTTTAATGAGCAGTTCTTC
d_gene: -; abundance: many; v_gene: TRBV20-1; j_gene: TRBJ1-2; CDR3aa: CSAGRPRHGYTF; CDR3nt: TGCAGTGCTGGTCGACCGAGGCATGGCTACACCTTC
d_gene: -; abundance: few; v_gene: TRBV12-3/TRBV12-4; j_gene: TRBJ1-4; CDR3aa: CASNAGTSIREKLFF; CDR3nt: TGTGCCAGCAACGCGGGGACGTCAATAAGGGAAAAACTGTTTTTT
d_gene: -; abundance: many; v_gene: TRBV2; j_gene: TRBJ1-2; CDR3aa: CASSGLGSLVQGYTF; CDR3nt: TGTGCCAGCAGTGGTCTGGGGTCATTAGTTCAGGGCTACACCTTC
d_gene: -; abundance: many; v_gene: TRBV7-8; j_gene: TRBJ1-2; CDR3aa: CASSLRGLEDGYTF; CDR3nt: TGTGCCAGCAGCTTAAGGGGGTTGGAAGATGGCTACACCTTC
d_gene: -; abundance: -; v_gene: TRBV30; j_gene: TRBJ1-6; CDR3aa: CAWSHPGQNSPLHF; CDR3nt: TGTGCCTGGAGTCATCCGGGACAAAATTCACCCCTCCACTTT
d_gene: TRBD1; abundance: many; v_gene: TRBV3-1; j_gene: TRBJ1-2; CDR3aa: CASSQGTGGYGYTF; CDR3nt: TGTGCCAGCAGCCAAGGGACAGGGGGCTATGGCTACACCTTC
d_gene: -; abundance: -; v_gene: TRBV3-1; j_gene: TRBJ1-6; CDR3aa: CASSLQGRDNSPLHF; CDR3nt: TGTGCCAGCAGCCTACAGGGTCGGGATAATTCACCCCTCCACTTT